Described below is a single TCR beta chain sequence and its context. This clonotype was counted only a few times. Its binding antigen is unknown. No qualities accompany the bases; no much larger clone lies one base away. As encoded in the germline V gene, CDR1 is MGHRA while CDR2 is YSYEKL. V gives up 3 bases and J gives up 0 bases, and the segment between their germline ends measures 12 bases. Measured from the cysteine to the phenylalanine, the CDR3 is 16 residues long. This entry keeps only the CDR3 DNA: 48 bases, framed from base 1. These data originate in a study of CD8 T cells in ankylosing spondylitis (dated by TCRdb to about 2017). In terms of the full investigation: T cell receptor beta repertoires were profiled in healthy donors and ankylosing spondylitis patients so that disease-linked TCR variants could be found. The full study cohort was made up of about 24 ankylosing spondylitis patients and 108 healthy donors. Peripheral blood samples were taken, and synovial fluid was additionally collected from ankylosing spondylitis patients.

The investigation overall reported the following: The disease-linked clones had a CD8+ phenotype and were found at relatively low frequencies in peripheral blood. A TCR beta motif of about 8 highly homologous amino acid variants appeared characteristic of blood from ankylosing spondylitis patients. Some TCR beta motif variants had previously been reported in synovial fluid and blood of reactive arthritis patients, which suggested common disease-initiation mechanisms. According to the report, matched synovial fluid samples from ankylosing spondylitis patients were significantly enriched for the disease-linked clones.

The sequencer was an Illumina HiSeq 2500. Quantitative 5'-RACE with molecular barcodes was the method used to prepare the TCR beta libraries. In the original analysis: To identify disease-linked TCR variants, a new computational method was used, one built on a probabilistic model of VDJ rearrangement. TCRdb reanalyzed the raw reads on its own, using fastp at Q25 for trimming and MiXCR for clone calling, and kept in-frame beta chains. Each record represents a unique CDR3 protein, reported with the most common genes and DNA among its rows. In this record, the V and J calls reflect TCRdb's handling and not the investigators' own analysis. This sample is represented by around 480,000 distinct CDR3 sequences; more than 15% of them were singletons. The ten largest clones represent approximately 1% of the sample.

Source material: blood, either unsorted or a sorted T cell fraction (not recorded which). The chain is assembled from TRBV4-1 and TRBJ1-5; the D gene is possibly TRBD1, with 5 bases matching. The TCR comes from a male donor with ankylosing spondylitis. The sequenced DNA is TGCGCCAGCAGCCAGGCAGACAGCGGTAGCAATCAGCCCCAGCATTTT. It encodes CASSQADSGSNQPQHF.